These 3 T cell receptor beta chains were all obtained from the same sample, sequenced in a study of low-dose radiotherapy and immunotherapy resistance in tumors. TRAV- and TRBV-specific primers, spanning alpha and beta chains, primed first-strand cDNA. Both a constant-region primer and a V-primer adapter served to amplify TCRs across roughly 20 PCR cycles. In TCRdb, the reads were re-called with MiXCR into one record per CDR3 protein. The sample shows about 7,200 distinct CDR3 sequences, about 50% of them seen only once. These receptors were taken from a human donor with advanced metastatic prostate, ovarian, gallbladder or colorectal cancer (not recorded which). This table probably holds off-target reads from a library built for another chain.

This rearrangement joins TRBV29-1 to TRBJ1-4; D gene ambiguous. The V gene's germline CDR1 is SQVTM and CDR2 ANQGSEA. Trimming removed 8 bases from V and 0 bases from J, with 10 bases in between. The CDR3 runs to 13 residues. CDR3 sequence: CSFLVATNEKLFF. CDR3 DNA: TGCAGCTTCCTAGTTGCAACTAATGAAAAACTGTTTTTT.

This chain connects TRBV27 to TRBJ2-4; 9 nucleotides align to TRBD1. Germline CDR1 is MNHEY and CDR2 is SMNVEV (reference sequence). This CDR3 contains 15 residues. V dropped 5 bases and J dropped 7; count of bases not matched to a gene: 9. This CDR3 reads CASSTPGQGGNIQYF. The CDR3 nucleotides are TGTGCCAGCAGTACCCCGGGACAGGGAGGGAACATTCAGTACTTC.

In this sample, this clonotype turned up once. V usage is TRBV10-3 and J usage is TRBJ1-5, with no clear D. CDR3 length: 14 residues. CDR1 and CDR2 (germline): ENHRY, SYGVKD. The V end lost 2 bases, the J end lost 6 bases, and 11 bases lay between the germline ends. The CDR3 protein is CAISEHPSIQPQHF. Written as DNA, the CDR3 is TGTGCCATCAGTGAGCATCCCTCGATTCAGCCCCAGCATTTT.